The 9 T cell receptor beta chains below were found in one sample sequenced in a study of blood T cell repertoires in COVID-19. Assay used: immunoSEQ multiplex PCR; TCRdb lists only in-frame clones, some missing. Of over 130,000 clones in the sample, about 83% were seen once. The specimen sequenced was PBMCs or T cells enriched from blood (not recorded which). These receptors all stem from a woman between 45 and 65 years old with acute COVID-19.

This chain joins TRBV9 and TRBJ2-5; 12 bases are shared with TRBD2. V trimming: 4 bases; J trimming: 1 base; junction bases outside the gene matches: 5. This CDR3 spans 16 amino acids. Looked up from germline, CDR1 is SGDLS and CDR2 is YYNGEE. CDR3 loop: CASSRLAGAIQETQYF. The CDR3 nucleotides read TGTGCCAGCAGCCGACTAGCGGGAGCCATCCAAGAGACCCAGTACTTC.

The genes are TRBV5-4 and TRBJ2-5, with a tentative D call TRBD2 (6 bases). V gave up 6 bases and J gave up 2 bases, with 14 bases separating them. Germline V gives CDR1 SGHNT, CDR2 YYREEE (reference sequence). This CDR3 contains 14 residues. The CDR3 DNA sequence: TGTGCCAGCACCTCCCGGGACTTACAAGAGACCCAGTACTTC. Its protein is CASTSRDLQETQYF.

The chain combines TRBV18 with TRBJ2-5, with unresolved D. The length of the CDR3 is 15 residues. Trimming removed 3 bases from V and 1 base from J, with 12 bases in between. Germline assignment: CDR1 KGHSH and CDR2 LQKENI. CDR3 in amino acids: CASSPVRARQETQYF. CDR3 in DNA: TGTGCCAGCTCACCCGTTCGAGCGCGCCAAGAGACCCAGTACTTC.

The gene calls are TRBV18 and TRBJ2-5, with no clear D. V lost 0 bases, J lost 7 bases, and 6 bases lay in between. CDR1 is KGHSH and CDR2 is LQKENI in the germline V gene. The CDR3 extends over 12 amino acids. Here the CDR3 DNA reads TGTGCCAGCTCACCACCCTCCGGGACCCAGTACTTC. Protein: CASSPPSGTQYF. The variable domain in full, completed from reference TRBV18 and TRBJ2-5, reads NAGVMQNPRHLVRRRGQEARLRCSPMKGHSHVYWYRQLPEEGLKFMVYLQKENIIDESGMPKERFSAEFPKEGPSILRIQQVVRGDSAAYFCASSPPSGTQYFGPGTRLLVL.

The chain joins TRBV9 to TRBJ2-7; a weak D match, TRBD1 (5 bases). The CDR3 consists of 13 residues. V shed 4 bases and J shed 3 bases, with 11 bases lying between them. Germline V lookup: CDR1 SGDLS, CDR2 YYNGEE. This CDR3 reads CASSPQTDYEQYF. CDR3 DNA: TGTGCCAGCAGCCCTCAGACAGACTACGAGCAGTACTTC.

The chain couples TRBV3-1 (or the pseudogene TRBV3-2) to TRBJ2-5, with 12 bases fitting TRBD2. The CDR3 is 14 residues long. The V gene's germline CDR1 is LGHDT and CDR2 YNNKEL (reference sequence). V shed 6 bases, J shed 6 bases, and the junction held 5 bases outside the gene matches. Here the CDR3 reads CASSRRTSGKTQYF. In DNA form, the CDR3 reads TGTGCCAGCAGTCGCCGGACTAGCGGGAAGACCCAGTACTTC.

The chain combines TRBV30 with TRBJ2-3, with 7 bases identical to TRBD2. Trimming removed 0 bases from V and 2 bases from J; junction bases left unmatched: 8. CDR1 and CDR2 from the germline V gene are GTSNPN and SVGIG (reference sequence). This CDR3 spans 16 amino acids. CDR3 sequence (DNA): TGTGCCTGGAGTGTACTTCTAGCGGCGAACACAGATACGCAGTATTTT. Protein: CAWSVLLAANTDTQYF.

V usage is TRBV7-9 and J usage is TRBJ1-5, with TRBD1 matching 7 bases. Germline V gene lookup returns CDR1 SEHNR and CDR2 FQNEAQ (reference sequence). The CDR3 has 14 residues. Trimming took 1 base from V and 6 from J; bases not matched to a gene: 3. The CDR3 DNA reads TGTGCCAGCAGCTTAGGAGGGGGCGGTCAGCCCCAGCATTTT. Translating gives CASSLGGGGQPQHF. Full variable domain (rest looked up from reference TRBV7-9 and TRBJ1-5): DTGVSQNPRHKITKRGQNVTFRCDPISEHNRLYWYRQTLGQGPEFLTYFQNEAQLEKSRLLSDRFSAERPKGSFSTLEIQRTEQGDSAMYLCASSLGGGGQPQHFGDGTRLSIL.

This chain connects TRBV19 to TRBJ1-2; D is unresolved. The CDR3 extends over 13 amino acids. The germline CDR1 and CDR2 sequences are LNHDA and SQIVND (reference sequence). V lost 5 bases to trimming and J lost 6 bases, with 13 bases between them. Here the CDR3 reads CASSPHYPDGYTF. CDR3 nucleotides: TGTGCCAGTAGTCCCCACTACCCCGATGGCTACACCTTC.